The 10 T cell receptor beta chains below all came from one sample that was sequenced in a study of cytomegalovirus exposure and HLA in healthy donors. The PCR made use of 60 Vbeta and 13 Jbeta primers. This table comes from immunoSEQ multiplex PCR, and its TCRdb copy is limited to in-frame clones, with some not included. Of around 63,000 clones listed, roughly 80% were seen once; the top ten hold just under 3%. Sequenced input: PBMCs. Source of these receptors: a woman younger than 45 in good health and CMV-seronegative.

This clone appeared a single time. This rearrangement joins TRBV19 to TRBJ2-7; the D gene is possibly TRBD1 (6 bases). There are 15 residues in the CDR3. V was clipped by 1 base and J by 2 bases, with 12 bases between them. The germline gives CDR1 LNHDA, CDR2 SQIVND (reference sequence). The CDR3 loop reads CASSIGQGLTYEQYF. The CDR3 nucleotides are TGTGCCAGTAGTATAGGTCAGGGGTTAACCTACGAGCAGTACTTC. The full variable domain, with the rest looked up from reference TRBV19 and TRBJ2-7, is DGGITQSPKYLFRKEGQNVTLSCEQNLNHDAMYWYRQDPGQGLRLIYYSQIVNDFQKGDIAEGYSVSREKKESFPLTVTSAQKNPTAFYLCASSIGQGLTYEQYFGPGTRLTVT.

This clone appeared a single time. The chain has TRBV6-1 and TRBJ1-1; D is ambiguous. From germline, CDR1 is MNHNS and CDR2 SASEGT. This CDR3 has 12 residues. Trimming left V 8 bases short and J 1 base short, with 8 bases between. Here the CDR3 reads CASGHSNTEAFF. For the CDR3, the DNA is TGTGCCAGCGGGCATTCGAACACTGAAGCTTTCTTT.

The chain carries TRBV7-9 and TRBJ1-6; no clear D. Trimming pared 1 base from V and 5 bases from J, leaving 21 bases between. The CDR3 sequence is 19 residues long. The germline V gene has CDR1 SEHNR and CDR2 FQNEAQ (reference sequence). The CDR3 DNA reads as TGTGCCAGCAGCTTAGTGTCCGTCAGAAAGATAACACATAATTCACCCCTCCACTTT. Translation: CASSLVSVRKITHNSPLHF.

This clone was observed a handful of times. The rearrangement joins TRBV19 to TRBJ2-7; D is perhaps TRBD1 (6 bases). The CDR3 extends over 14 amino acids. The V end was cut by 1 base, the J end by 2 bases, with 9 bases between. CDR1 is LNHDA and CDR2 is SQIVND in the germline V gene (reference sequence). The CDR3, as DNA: TGTGCCAGTAGTATAGGGACAGAAGCCTACGAGCAGTACTTC. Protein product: CASSIGTEAYEQYF.

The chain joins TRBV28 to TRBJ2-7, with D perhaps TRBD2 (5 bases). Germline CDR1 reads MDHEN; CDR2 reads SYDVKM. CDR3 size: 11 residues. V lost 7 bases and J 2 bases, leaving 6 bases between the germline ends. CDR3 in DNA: TGTGCCAGCAAGGGAGCCTACGAGCAGTACTTC. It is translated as CASKGAYEQYF.

DNA for the CDR3: TGCGCCAGCAGTGAGTCGAACAGGGGGCTTTACGAGCAGTACTTC. Translating gives CASSESNRGLYEQYF. The chain combines TRBV10-2 with TRBJ2-7, with 9 bases aligning to TRBD1. Germline CDR1 WSHSY, CDR2 SAAADI. CDR3 size: 15 residues. Germline trimming cut 0 bases from V and 4 bases from J; bases unmatched to any gene: 4.

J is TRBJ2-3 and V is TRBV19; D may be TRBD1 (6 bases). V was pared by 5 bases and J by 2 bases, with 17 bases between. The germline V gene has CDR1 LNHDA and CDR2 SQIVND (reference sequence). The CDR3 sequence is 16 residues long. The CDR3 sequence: CASSAARQGHTDTQYF. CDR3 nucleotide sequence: TGTGCCAGTAGTGCCGCGCGGCAGGGGCACACAGATACGCAGTATTTT.

The CDR3 region is CASSLERGTDTQYF. The CDR3 DNA reads TGTGCCAGCAGCCTTGAGCGGGGCACAGATACGCAGTATTTT. This chain uses TRBV6-4 with TRBJ2-3; D perhaps matches TRBD2 (6 bases). Deletions cut 6 bases from V and 1 base from J, with 11 bases between. The CDR3 sequence is 14 residues long. The germline V gene encodes CDR1 MRHNA and CDR2 SNTAGT.

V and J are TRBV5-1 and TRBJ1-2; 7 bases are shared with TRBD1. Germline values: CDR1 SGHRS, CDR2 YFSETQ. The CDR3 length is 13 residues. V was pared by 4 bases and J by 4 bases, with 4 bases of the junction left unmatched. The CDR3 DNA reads TGCGCCAGCAGCATCGGACAGGTCTATGGCTACACCTTC. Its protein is CASSIGQVYGYTF.

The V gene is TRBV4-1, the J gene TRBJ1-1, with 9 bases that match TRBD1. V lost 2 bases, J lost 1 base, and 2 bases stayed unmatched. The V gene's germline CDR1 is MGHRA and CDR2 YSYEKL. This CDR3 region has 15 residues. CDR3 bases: TGCGCCAGCAGCCAAAACAGGGGGCCGAACACTGAAGCTTTCTTT. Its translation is CASSQNRGPNTEAFF.